The present entry profiles one T cell receptor (beta chain) with its context. Antigen unknown. Trimming took 0 bases from V and 2 from J, leaving 19 bases between them. This CDR3 has 19 amino acids. The V gene's germline CDR1 is WSHSY and CDR2 SAAADI. Profiled with immunoSEQ multiplex PCR; TCRdb holds only in-frame clones, not every one. The sample records about 96,000 clones, around 43% being singletons. Extraction of genomic DNA in unsorted samples used roughly 100 million PBMCs. The sample comes from a study of shared clonotypes between healthy human individuals. Overall study findings and caveats: The small donor group covered limited genetic and exposure diversity.

This TCR was sampled from a middle-aged woman in good health. Some clones in this sample may be carry-over from other donors' samples. The sample taken for sequencing was PBMCs. The J gene is TRBJ2-2, the V gene TRBV10-2, with a tentative D call TRBD1 (6 bases). The CDR3 is CASSESPLTGWINTGELFF. The CDR3 region has the DNA TGCGCCAGCAGTGAGTCCCCCTTGACAGGTTGGATAAACACCGGGGAGCTGTTTTTT.